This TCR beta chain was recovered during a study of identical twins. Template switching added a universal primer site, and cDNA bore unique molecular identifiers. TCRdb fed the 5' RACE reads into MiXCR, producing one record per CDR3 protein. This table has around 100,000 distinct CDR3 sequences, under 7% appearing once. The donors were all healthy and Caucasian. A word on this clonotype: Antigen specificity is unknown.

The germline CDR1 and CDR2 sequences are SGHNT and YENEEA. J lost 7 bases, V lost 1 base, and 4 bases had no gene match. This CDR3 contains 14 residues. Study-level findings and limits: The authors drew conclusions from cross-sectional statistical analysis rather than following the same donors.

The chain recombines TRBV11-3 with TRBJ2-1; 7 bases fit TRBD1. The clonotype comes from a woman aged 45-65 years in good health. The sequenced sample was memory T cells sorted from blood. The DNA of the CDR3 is TGTGCCAGCAGCTTAGCCAGGGGGTCTAATGAGCAGTTCTTC. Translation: CASSLARGSNEQFF. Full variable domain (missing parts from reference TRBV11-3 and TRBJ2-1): EAGVVQSPRYKIIEKKQPVAFWCNPISGHNTLYWYLQNLGQGPELLIRYENEEAVDDSQLPKDRFSAERLKGVDSTLKIQPAELGDSAVYLCASSLARGSNEQFFGPGTRLTVL.